The 11 T cell receptor beta chains reported below all come from one sample, sequenced in a study of PD-1 blockade in classical Hodgkin lymphoma. Relapse was seen in all patients after autologous stem cell transplantation, and brentuximab vedotin exposure was variable. Libraries were prepared by immunoSEQ multiplex PCR; TCRdb keeps only in-frame clonotypes and omits some of them. Here the sample spans approximately 150,000 clones, around 73% being singletons. This specimen was peripheral blood mononuclear cells (PBMCs), taken before the second cycle of nivolumab. These receptors were taken from a human donor with classical Hodgkin lymphoma.

The chain is built from TRBV27 and TRBJ1-3; 10 bases are shared with TRBD1. Trimming cost V 5 bases and J 4 bases; bases outside gene matches: 5. Germline loops: CDR1 MNHEY, CDR2 SMNVEV (reference sequence). This CDR3 comprises 15 residues. The CDR3, as DNA: TGTGCCAGCAGTCCTCGGACAGGGGGAGGAAACACCATATATTTT. Translation: CASSPRTGGGNTIYF.

CDR3 bases: TGTGCCAGCAGTTACCCGGGACTAGGAGCCACTGAAGCTTTCTTT. It encodes CASSYPGLGATEAFF. The chain carries TRBV6-6 and TRBJ1-1, with D possibly TRBD1 on 5 matching bases. V was clipped by 2 bases and J by 4 bases, with 14 bases between them. Germline CDR1 reads MNHNY; CDR2 reads SVGAGI (reference sequence). The CDR3 is 15 amino acids.

The J gene is TRBJ2-7, the V gene TRBV18, with TRBD1 matching 10 bases. Trimming took 2 bases from V and 2 from J; bases not matched to a gene: 6. The germline CDR1 and CDR2 sequences are KGHSH and LQKENI. The length of the CDR3 is 16 residues. The CDR3 coding sequence is TGTGCCAGCTCACCAAGGGGACAGGGGCTAACCTACGAGCAGTACTTC. Translation: CASSPRGQGLTYEQYF. Variable domain in full (rest from reference TRBV18 and TRBJ2-7): NAGVMQNPRHLVRRRGQEARLRCSPMKGHSHVYWYRQLPEEGLKFMVYLQKENIIDESGMPKERFSAEFPKEGPSILRIQQVVRGDSAAYFCASSPRGQGLTYEQYFGPGTRLTVT.

Only a few counts were recorded for this clone. The chain is built from TRBV5-6 and TRBJ1-2; D possibly corresponds to TRBD1 (5 bases). Trimming pared 5 bases from V and 0 bases from J, leaving 14 bases between. This CDR3 is built from 15 residues. Germline CDR1 SGHDT, CDR2 YYEEEE. CDR3 bases: TGTGCCAGCAGTGGGGACTACCAAGCTAACTATGGCTACACCTTC. It translates to CASSGDYQANYGYTF.

The chain is built from TRBV30 and TRBJ2-1; 12 bases agree with TRBD2. Unmatched junction bases numbered 11, after V lost 4 bases and J lost 10 bases. Germline-derived CDR1 and CDR2 are GTSNPN and SVGIG (reference sequence). The CDR3 covers 15 residues. This CDR3 is CAWTHPSGRAREQFF. The CDR3 coding sequence is TGTGCCTGGACCCATCCTAGCGGGAGGGCCAGGGAGCAGTTCTTC.

The chain couples TRBV19 to TRBJ1-2, with 7 bases lining up with TRBD1. The germline V gene has CDR1 LNHDA and CDR2 SQIVND (reference sequence). With 4 bases clipped from V and 4 bases from J, the junction kept 3 bases outside the gene matches. The CDR3 consists of 13 residues. The CDR3 DNA reads as TGTGCCAGTAGTACTTGGGACAGCTATGGCTACACCTTC. It translates to CASSTWDSYGYTF.

The V call is TRBV6-6, the J call TRBJ2-7; unclear D gene. This CDR3 is 13 amino acids long. CDR1 is MNHNY, CDR2 SVGAGI, per germline (reference sequence). Trimming cost V 2 bases and J 0 bases, with 5 bases left between them. The CDR3 here is CASSYVSSYEQYF. The CDR3 DNA is TGTGCCAGCAGTTACGTGAGCTCCTACGAGCAGTACTTC.

This rearrangement joins TRBV6-5 to TRBJ2-7, with a tentative D call TRBD1 (5 bases). From germline, CDR1 is MNHEY and CDR2 SVGAGI. The CDR3 is 14 amino acids. Between the trimmed V and J ends, which lost 5 bases and 3 bases, there was a span of 14 bases. CDR3 amino acids: CASSRLRGDYEQYF. The CDR3 coding sequence is TGTGCCAGCAGTAGACTTAGGGGTGACTACGAGCAGTACTTC.

This clone was observed a single time. The chain recombines TRBV9 with TRBJ1-1; D unclear. Germline CDR1 SGDLS, CDR2 YYNGEE. This CDR3 contains 14 residues. The V gene lost 4 bases and the J gene lost 0 bases, with 10 bases spanning the gap. CDR3: CASSSGGLNTEAFF. The CDR3 DNA sequence: TGTGCCAGCAGCTCAGGAGGGCTGAACACTGAAGCTTTCTTT.

CDR3 loop: CASSFRTGSYNEQFF. As DNA, the CDR3 is TGTGCCAGCAGCTTCCGGACAGGGTCCTACAATGAGCAGTTCTTC. J is TRBJ2-1 and V is TRBV5-4, with 8 bases fitting TRBD1. Looked up from germline, CDR1 is SGHNT and CDR2 is YYREEE (reference sequence). The J segment lost 1 base and the V segment lost 2 bases, leaving 2 bases of the junction unmatched. The CDR3 loop spans 15 amino acids.

The gene calls are TRBV19 and TRBJ1-5; possible D gene TRBD1, 6 bases. V gave up 2 bases and J gave up 4 bases, with 15 bases separating them. Germline V gene sequence: CDR1 LNHDA, CDR2 SQIVND (reference sequence). The CDR3 sequence is 16 residues long. In DNA, the CDR3 is TGTGCCAGTAGTATAATCAGACAGGCAGGAAATCAGCCCCAGCATTTT. Translated, it gives CASSIIRQAGNQPQHF.